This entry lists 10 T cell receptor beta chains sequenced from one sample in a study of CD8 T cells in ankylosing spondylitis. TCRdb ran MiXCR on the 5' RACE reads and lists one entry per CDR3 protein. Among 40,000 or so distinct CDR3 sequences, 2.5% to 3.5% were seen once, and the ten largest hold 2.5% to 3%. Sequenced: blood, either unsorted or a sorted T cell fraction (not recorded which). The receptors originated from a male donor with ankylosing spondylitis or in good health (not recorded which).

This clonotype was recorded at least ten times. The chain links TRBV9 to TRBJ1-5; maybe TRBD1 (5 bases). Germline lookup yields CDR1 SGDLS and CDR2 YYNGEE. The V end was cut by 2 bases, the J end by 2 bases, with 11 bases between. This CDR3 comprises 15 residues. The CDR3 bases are TGTGCCAGCAGCGTTGATCAAGGGGGCAATCAGCCCCAGCATTTT. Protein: CASSVDQGGNQPQHF. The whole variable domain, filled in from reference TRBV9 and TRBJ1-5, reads DSGVTQTPKHLITATGQRVTLRCSPRSGDLSVYWYQQSLDQGLQFLIQYYNGEERAKGNILERFSAQQFPDLHSELNLSSLELGDSALYFCASSVDQGGNQPQHFGDGTRLSIL.

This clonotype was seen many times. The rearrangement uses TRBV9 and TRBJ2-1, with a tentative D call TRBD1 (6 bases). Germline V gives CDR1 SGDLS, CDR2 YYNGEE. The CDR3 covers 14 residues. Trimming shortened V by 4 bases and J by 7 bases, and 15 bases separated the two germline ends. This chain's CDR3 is CASSIRDTGNEQFF. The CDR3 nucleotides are TGTGCCAGCAGCATAAGGGACACCGGGAATGAGCAGTTCTTC.

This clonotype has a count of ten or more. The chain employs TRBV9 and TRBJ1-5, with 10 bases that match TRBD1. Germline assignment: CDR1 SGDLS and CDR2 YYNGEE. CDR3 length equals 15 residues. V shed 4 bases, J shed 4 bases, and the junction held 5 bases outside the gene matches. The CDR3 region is CASSLGQGSNQPQHF. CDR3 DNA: TGTGCCAGCAGCCTGGGACAGGGGTCAAATCAGCCCCAGCATTTT.

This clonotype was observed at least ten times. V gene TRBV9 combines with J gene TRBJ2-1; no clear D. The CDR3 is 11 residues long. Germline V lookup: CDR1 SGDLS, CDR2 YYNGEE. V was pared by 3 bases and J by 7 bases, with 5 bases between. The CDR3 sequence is CASSGINEQFF. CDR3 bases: TGTGCCAGCAGCGGAATAAATGAGCAGTTCTTC. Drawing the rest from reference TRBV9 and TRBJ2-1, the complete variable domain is DSGVTQTPKHLITATGQRVTLRCSPRSGDLSVYWYQQSLDQGLQFLIQYYNGEERAKGNILERFSAQQFPDLHSELNLSSLELGDSALYFCASSGINEQFFGPGTRLTVL.

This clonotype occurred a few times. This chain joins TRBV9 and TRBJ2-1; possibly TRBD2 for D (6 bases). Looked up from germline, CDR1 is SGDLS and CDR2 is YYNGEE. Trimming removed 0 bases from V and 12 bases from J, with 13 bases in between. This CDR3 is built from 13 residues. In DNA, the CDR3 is TGTGCCAGCAGCGTAGAGGCGGGACTTCCGCAGTTCTTC. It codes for CASSVEAGLPQFF. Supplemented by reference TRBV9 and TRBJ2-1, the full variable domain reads DSGVTQTPKHLITATGQRVTLRCSPRSGDLSVYWYQQSLDQGLQFLIQYYNGEERAKGNILERFSAQQFPDLHSELNLSSLELGDSALYFCASSVEAGLPQFFGPGTRLTVL.

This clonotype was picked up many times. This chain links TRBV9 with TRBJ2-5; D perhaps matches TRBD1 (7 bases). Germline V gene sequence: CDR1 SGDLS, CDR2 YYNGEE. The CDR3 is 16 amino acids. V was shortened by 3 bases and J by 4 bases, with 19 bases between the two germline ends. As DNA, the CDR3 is TGTGCCAGCAGCGGACAGGGACGGGGAGGAGGAGAGACCCAGTACTTC. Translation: CASSGQGRGGGETQYF.

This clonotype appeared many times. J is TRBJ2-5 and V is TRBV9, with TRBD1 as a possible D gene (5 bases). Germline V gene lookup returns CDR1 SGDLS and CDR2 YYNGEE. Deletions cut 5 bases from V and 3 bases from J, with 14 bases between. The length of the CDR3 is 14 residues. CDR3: CASSAGFPEETQYF. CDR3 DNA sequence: TGTGCCAGCAGTGCAGGGTTTCCCGAAGAGACCCAGTACTTC.

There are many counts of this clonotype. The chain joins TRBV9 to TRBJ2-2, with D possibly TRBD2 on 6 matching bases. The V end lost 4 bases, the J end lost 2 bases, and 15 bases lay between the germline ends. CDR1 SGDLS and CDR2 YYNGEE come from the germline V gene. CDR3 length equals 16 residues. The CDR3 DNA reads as TGTGCCAGCAGCCCCTTCTCCGGGACTAACACCGGGGAGCTGTTTTTT. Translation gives CASSPFSGTNTGELFF.

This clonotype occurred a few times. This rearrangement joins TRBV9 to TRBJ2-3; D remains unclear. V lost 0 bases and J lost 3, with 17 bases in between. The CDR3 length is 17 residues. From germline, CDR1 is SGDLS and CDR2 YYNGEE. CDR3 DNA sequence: TGTGCCAGCAGCGTAGGGGTCCCCCTCTCTACAACAGATACGCAGTATTTT. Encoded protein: CASSVGVPLSTTDTQYF.

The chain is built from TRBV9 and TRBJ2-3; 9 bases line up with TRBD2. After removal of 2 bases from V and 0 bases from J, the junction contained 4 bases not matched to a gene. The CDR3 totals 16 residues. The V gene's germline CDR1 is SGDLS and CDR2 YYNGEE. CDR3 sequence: CASSVSAGGSTDTQYF. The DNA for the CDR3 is TGTGCCAGCAGCGTTTCAGCGGGGGGCAGCACAGATACGCAGTATTTT.